The T cell receptor beta chain under discussion was sequenced for a study of CXCR3-negative and CXCR3-positive naive CD8 T cells. Study information: Libraries each contributed about 1.5 +/- 0.3 million TRB reads, for about 135 million in total.

CDR3 length: 13 residues. From germline, CDR1 is SQVTM and CDR2 ANQGSEA. UMI labels and 5' RACE were used to prepare the TRB cDNA libraries. TCRdb reprocessed the 5' RACE reads and reports one entry per CDR3 protein, with no DNA. Recorded for this sample: approximately 4,200 distinct CDR3 sequences. The sorter processed each CD8+ T cell subset in triplicate at hundreds of thousands of cells apiece. Naivety in CD8+ T cells corresponded to a CD45RO-CCR7+CD27+CD95- phenotype. The sequenced material came from naive CXCR3- CD8+ T cells from blood. The sample's subset: CD45RO-CCR7+CD27+CD95- naive CD8+ T cells lacking CXCR3 (TNR3-). The sequence was obtained from a human donor in good health. Some clones in this sample may be carry-over from other donors' samples. V gene TRBV29-1 combines with J gene TRBJ1-1; TCRdb returns TRBD1, unconfirmable since there is no DNA. The CDR3 sequence: CSVTGIRLTEAFF.